This TCR beta chain was retrieved from a study of blood T cells in healthy people across ages. The CDR3 covers 11 residues. Germline CDR1 and CDR2: MNHNS and SASEGT. A second PCR of 7 to 11 cycles used a sample-barcoded 5' primer and a J-beta primer mix. TCRdb ran MiXCR on the 5' RACE reads and lists one entry per CDR3 protein. This table holds some 1.4 million distinct CDR3 sequences, around 42% found once. In the case of this clonotype: One junction end disagrees with the germline gene, perhaps due to a read error.

The sequenced material came from blood. The receptor comes from a woman aged 18-30 years in good health. The rearrangement joins TRBV6-1 to TRBJ2-5, with unresolved D. The CDR3 DNA is TGTACCAGCAGTGTCTGGGAGACCCAGTACTTC. This encodes CTSSVWETQYF.